The rows below give T cell receptor beta chains drawn from one sample of a study of T cells in Graves' hyperthyroidism and ophthalmopathy. TCRdb re-called the multiplex PCR reads through MiXCR, storing one row per CDR3 protein. The repertoire has approximately 700,000 distinct CDR3 sequences, roughly 17% of them found once; the top ten carry approximately 8.4%. Material: blood. These receptors all come from a man in his late teens or twenties with Graves' hyperthyroidism. CDR3s include the opening cysteine and the closing phenylalanine or tryptophan.

J gene: TRBJ1-1; V gene: TRBV2; CDR3 protein: CASRVDMNTEAFF
J gene: TRBJ2-7; V gene: TRBV12-3/TRBV12-4; CDR3 protein: CASSFNLQGRRYEQYF
J gene: TRBJ2-3; V gene: TRBV7-9; CDR3 protein: CASSYVQITDTQYF
J gene: TRBJ1-4; V gene: TRBV12-3/TRBV12-4; CDR3 protein: CASSPTGANEKLFF
J gene: TRBJ2-1; V gene: TRBV28; CDR3 protein: CASSYLKGFASEQFF
J gene: TRBJ2-3; V gene: TRBV29-1; CDR3 protein: CSVERSSGPGGTQYF
J gene: TRBJ1-4; V gene: TRBV7-6; CDR3 protein: CASTGTENEKLFF
J gene: TRBJ1-1; V gene: TRBV6-1; CDR3 protein: CASRGWGVDTEAFF
J gene: TRBJ1-3; V gene: TRBV7-9; CDR3 protein: CASTDRGTSSSGNTIYF
J gene: TRBJ2-3; V gene: TRBV3-1; CDR3 protein: CASGAAGGTDTQYF
J gene: TRBJ2-3; V gene: TRBV19; CDR3 protein: CASSIGAGTDTQYF
J gene: TRBJ2-5; V gene: TRBV27; CDR3 protein: CASSLPWEREVETQYF
J gene: TRBJ1-5; V gene: TRBV7-9; CDR3 protein: CASSRSGGGPNQPQHF
J gene: TRBJ1-1; V gene: TRBV27; CDR3 protein: CASSGPGQGATEAFF
J gene: TRBJ2-2; V gene: TRBV6-1; CDR3 protein: CASRWDRADHGELFF
J gene: TRBJ2-1; V gene: TRBV20-1; CDR3 protein: CSAQDSYNEQFF
J gene: TRBJ2-2; V gene: TRBV4-3; CDR3 protein: CASSQVQTDGELFF
J gene: TRBJ2-1; V gene: TRBV28; CDR3 protein: CASSFAQVSNEQFF
J gene: TRBJ2-5; V gene: TRBV28; CDR3 protein: CASSQIAAQETQYF
J gene: TRBJ1-2; V gene: TRBV20-1; CDR3 protein: CSARGQGTYGYTF
J gene: TRBJ2-7; V gene: TRBV12-3/TRBV12-4; CDR3 protein: CASSFSGRTYEQYF
J gene: TRBJ2-2; V gene: TRBV28; CDR3 protein: CASTMDRNTGELFF
J gene: TRBJ2-2; V gene: TRBV7-3; CDR3 protein: CASSAGRNTGELFF
J gene: TRBJ1-2; V gene: TRBV24-1; CDR3 protein: CATSEAGQSYGYTF
J gene: TRBJ2-1; V gene: TRBV3-1; CDR3 protein: CASSAPGLAFNEQFF
J gene: TRBJ2-7; V gene: TRBV7-9; CDR3 protein: CASSLYLAGVSYEQYF
J gene: TRBJ2-4; V gene: TRBV10-2; CDR3 protein: CASSEMGVAKNIQYF
J gene: TRBJ2-7; V gene: TRBV11-3; CDR3 protein: CASKVASGQYEQYF